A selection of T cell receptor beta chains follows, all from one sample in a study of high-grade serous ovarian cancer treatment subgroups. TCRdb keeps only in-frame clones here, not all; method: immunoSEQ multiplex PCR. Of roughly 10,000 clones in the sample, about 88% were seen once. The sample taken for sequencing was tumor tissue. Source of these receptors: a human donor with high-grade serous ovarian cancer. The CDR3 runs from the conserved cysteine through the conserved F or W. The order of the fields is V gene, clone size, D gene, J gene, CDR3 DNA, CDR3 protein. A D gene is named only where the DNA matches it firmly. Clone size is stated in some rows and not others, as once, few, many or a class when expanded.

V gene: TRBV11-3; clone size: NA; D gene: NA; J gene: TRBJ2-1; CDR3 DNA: TGTGCCAGCAGCTTAAACAGCCAGGTAGGAAATGAGCAGTTCTTC; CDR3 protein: CASSLNSQVGNEQFF
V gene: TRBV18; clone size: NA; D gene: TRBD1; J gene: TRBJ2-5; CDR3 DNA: TGTGCCAGCTCACCTTCACCGGGACAGGTGGAAATGGAGACCCAGTACTTC; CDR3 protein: CASSPSPGQVEMETQYF
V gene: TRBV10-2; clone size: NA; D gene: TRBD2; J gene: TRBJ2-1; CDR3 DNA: TGCGCCAGCAGGACTAGCGGGGGGGCCAATGAGCAGTTCTTC; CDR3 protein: CASRTSGGANEQFF
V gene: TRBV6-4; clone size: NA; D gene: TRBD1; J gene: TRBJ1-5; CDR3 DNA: TGTGCCAGCAGTCCCCAGGGGGTTGAAGGTCAGCCCCAGCATTTT; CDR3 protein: CASSPQGVEGQPQHF
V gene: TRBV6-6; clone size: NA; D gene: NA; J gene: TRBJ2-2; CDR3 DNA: TGTGCCAGCAGTTGGGGTGACAGCACCGGGGAGCTGTTTTTT; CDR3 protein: CASSWGDSTGELFF
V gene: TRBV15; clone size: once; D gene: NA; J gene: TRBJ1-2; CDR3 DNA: TGTGCCACCAGCGGGTCCTTCGGCTACACCTTC; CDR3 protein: CATSGSFGYTF
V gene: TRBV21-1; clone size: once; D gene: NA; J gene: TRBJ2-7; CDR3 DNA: TGTGCCAGCAGCAAAGTCCGGGGCGAGTACTTC; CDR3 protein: CASSKVRGEYF
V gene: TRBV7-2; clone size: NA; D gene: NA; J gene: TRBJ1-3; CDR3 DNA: TGTGCCAGCAGCCCGGACAACTCTGGAAACACCATATATTTT; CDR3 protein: CASSPDNSGNTIYF
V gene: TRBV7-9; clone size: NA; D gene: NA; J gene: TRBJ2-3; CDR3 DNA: TGTGCCAGCAGCCGTCAGGGGTATGAAAGCACAGATACGCAGTATTTT; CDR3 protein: CASSRQGYESTDTQYF
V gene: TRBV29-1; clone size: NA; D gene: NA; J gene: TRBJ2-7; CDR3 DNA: TGCAGCGTTGAATCGACCTACGAGCAGTACTTC; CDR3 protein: CSVESTYEQYF
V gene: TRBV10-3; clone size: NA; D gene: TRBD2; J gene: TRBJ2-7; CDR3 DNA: TGTGCCATCAGTGAATTGGCTAGCGGGACCGAGCAGTACTTC; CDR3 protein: CAISELASGTEQYF
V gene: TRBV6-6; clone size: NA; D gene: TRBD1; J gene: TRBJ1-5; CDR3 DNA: TGTGCCAGCAGCATGACAGGGGGTACTGGGTGGCCCCAGCATTTT; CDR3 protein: CASSMTGGTGWPQHF
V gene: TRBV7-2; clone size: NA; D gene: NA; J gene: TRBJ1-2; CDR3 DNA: TGTGCCAGCAGGCTCTCTTCTAACTATGGCTACACCTTC; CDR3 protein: CASRLSSNYGYTF
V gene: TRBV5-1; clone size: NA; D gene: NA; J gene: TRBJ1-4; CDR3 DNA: TGCGCCAGCAGCTTGCAGGCCTCAAATGAAAAACTGTTTTTT; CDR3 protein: CASSLQASNEKLFF
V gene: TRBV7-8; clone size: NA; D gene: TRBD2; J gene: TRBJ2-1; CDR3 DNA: TGTGCCAGCAGCTTAGTCATCCTGCTAGCGGAGGGTCATGAGCAGTTCTTC; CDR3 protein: CASSLVILLAEGHEQFF
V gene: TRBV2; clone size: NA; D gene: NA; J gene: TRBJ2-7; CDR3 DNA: TGTGCCAGCACCGCGGACTCCTACGAGCAGTACTTC; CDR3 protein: CASTADSYEQYF
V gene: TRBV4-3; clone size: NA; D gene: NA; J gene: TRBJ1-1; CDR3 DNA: TGCGCCAGCAGCCGGACGACAGACTCTGAAGCTTTCTTT; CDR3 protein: CASSRTTDSEAFF